The T cell receptor beta chain described here comes from a study of cytomegalovirus exposure and HLA in healthy donors. Broader study findings: Some TCR beta chains (more than 150 of them) were listed as cytomegalovirus-associated.

Produced via immunoSEQ multiplex PCR; TCRdb's table is partial and in-frame only. The sample shows roughly 150,000 clones, around four fifths of them seen only once. On this clone itself: The antigen remains undetermined.

The V end was cut by 0 bases, the J end by 3 bases, with 11 bases between. CDR3 length equals 16 residues. Germline V gives CDR1 SGHNT, CDR2 YENEEA. Sequencing was performed on PBMCs. The chain combines TRBV11-3 with TRBJ2-2, with D possibly being TRBD1 (6 bases). This receptor was obtained from a man aged 25-45 years in good health and CMV-seropositive. The CDR3 bases are TGTGCCAGCAGCTTAGAGGGGGCAGGGTACACCGGGGAGCTGTTTTTT. It yields the protein CASSLEGAGYTGELFF.